This TCR beta chain was documented in a study of blood T cell repertoires in COVID-19. As for the study in general: The origin of the acute and convalescent COVID-19 samples was the United States, Italy and Spain. PBMCs, B-cell-depleted T cells, or T cells provided the cDNA or gDNA that made up the material.

Those enrolled in Seattle joined during active infection and were followed longitudinally afterward. After removal of 1 base from V and 2 bases from J, the junction contained 8 bases not matched to a gene. Per germline, CDR1 SGHRS and CDR2 YFSETQ. The CDR3 length is 17 residues. Original analysis: Amplification of reference gene primers was used by the study to estimate nucleated cell counts. Some clones are missing from TCRdb's copy, which holds only in-frame ones; the method was immunoSEQ multiplex PCR. V and J calls and clone size are those listed in that table; D and trimming were worked out from the DNA. The sample has some 120,000 clones, around nine tenths seen once; the top ten hold around 2.1%.

The sequenced sample was peripheral blood. This TCR came from a man aged 50-59 years with COVID-19, enrolled during active disease. The chain uses TRBV5-1 and TRBJ2-3; TRBD1 matches at 9 bases. The CDR3 bases are TGCGCCAGCAGCTTGAGCGGGACAGGGCAACACACAGATACGCAGTATTTT. The encoded protein is CASSLSGTGQHTDTQYF.